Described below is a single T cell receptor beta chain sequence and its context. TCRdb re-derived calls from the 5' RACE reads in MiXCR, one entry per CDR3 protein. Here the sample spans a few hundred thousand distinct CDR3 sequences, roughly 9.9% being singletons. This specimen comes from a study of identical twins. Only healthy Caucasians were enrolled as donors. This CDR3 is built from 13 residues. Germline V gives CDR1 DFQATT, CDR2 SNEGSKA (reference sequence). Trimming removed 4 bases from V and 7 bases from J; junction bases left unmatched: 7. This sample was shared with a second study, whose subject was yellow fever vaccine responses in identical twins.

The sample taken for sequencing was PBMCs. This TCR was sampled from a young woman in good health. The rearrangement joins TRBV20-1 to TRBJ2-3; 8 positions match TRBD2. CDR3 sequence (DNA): TGCAGTGCTAAGGGGCGGGAGGAATATACGCAGTATTTT. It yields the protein CSAKGREEYTQYF.